The rows below give T cell receptor beta chains drawn from one sample of a study of blood T cell repertoires in COVID-19. Some clones are missing from TCRdb's copy, which holds only in-frame ones; the method was immunoSEQ multiplex PCR. The sample gives roughly 300,000 clones, roughly 86% of which show up once; less than 2% is in the top ten. The sample was peripheral blood. Every receptor here comes from a woman between 25 and 40 years old with COVID-19, enrolled during active disease. The conserved cysteine and the conserved F or W are not part of the CDR3 here.

CDR3 protein,V gene,J gene
ASSLVFSGGYGYT,TRBV28,TRBJ1-2
SASSPRQGGQETQY,TRBV20-1,TRBJ2-5
ASSHRQGNEQY,TRBV4-1,TRBJ2-7
ASSPGQHSNQPQH,TRBV7-6,TRBJ1-5
ASSLSGLWNSPLH,TRBV5-1,TRBJ1-6
ASSDSGGAYNEQF,TRBV6-1,TRBJ2-1
ASSQVFETPGGPQH,TRBV4-2,TRBJ1-5
AIYRNLGGYT,TRBV30,TRBJ1-2
ASRSRGTASSYNSPLH,TRBV2,TRBJ1-6
ASSSAGTGRNQPQH,TRBV19,TRBJ1-5
ASRTSVSTDTQY,TRBV28,TRBJ2-3
AISGSSGPDTQY,TRBV10-3,TRBJ2-3
ASSERFINYGYT,TRBV2,TRBJ1-2
ASSLVQNNSPLH,TRBV7-9,TRBJ1-6
ASTRGASLTRSSYNEQF,TRBV5-1,TRBJ2-1
ASSFSGGRTEAF,TRBV7-2,TRBJ1-1
ASSAVHRAFYGYT,TRBV2,TRBJ1-2
ATGPGNEGETQY,TRBV10-3,TRBJ2-5
ASRPGEVSNQPQH,TRBV19,TRBJ1-5
ASSWGQGATEAF,TRBV5-1,TRBJ1-1
ASSQVDRDSGNTIY,TRBV4-2,TRBJ1-3
ASLQGANTEAF,TRBV6-5,TRBJ1-1
ASSEAWGGPNPNIQY,TRBV2,TRBJ2-4
ASKSGPESNQPQH,TRBV2,TRBJ1-5
ASSLDSGGRGYT,TRBV5-1,TRBJ1-2
ASSFLPWDTQY,TRBV11-3,TRBJ2-3
ATLRTGAYGYT,TRBV6-5,TRBJ1-2
ASSLAGGTTKETQY,TRBV5-4,TRBJ2-5
AISGTGGTDTQY,TRBV10-3,TRBJ2-3
ASSLGRPDTQY,TRBV7-9,TRBJ2-3
ASSSRQGGYGYT,TRBV7-2,TRBJ1-2
ASSEGTGTNSPLH,TRBV6-1,TRBJ1-6
ASSRGANQPQH,TRBV11-3,TRBJ1-5
ASSEQGAFNYEQY,TRBV2,TRBJ2-7
ASSYRPGTGAYEQY,TRBV6-5,TRBJ2-7
ASSSRATGAETQY,TRBV27,TRBJ2-5
ASSAWTERGYGYT,TRBV7-9,TRBJ1-2
AWGAGQGDLYGYT,TRBV30,TRBJ1-2
ASSMTTGGNQPQH,TRBV19,TRBJ1-5
ASSIGNSGGANGDTQY,TRBV19,TRBJ2-3
ASSPPGTTYEQY,TRBV18,TRBJ2-7
ASTYSGGRVKNIQY,TRBV19,TRBJ2-4
ASSLDRGREQY,TRBV7-8,TRBJ2-7
ASRLAGGYNEQF,TRBV2,TRBJ2-1
ASSDRARLTEAF,TRBV7-2,TRBJ1-1
ASSISSQFYTGELF,TRBV19,TRBJ2-2
ASSRGQGSGDGYT,TRBV2,TRBJ1-2
ASSRGTGGDEAF,TRBV19,TRBJ1-1
ASSQGRGKYEQY,TRBV3-1/TRBV3-2,TRBJ2-7
ASSPRWQGAYNEQF,TRBV9,TRBJ2-1